Sequencing of this T cell receptor beta chain was carried out in a study of blood T cell repertoires in COVID-19. In the study overall: Both acute and convalescent COVID-19 samples were obtained from the United States, Italy and Spain. T cells, B-cell-depleted T cells, or PBMCs provided the cDNA or gDNA that served as material.

Trimming shortened V by 2 bases and J by 0 bases, and 8 bases separated the two germline ends. Germline loops: CDR1 MDHEN, CDR2 SYDVKM. The CDR3 has 14 amino acids. The authors' processing: Quantification of nucleated cells was approximated via reference gene primer amplification. Generated by immunoSEQ multiplex PCR, the TCRdb table keeps only in-frame clones and is missing some. That table gives V, J and clone size, and the DNA gave D and trimming. The table records 95,000 to 110,000 clones, over 75% of them present only once. The gene calls are TRBV28 and TRBJ2-7; maybe TRBD2 (5 bases). Specimen: peripheral blood. The TCR sequence derives from a human donor in a cohort sampled during active COVID-19. As DNA, the CDR3 is TGTGCCAGCAGTTTAAGCGGAGCCTCCTACGAGCAGTACTTC. Encoded protein: CASSLSGASYEQYF.